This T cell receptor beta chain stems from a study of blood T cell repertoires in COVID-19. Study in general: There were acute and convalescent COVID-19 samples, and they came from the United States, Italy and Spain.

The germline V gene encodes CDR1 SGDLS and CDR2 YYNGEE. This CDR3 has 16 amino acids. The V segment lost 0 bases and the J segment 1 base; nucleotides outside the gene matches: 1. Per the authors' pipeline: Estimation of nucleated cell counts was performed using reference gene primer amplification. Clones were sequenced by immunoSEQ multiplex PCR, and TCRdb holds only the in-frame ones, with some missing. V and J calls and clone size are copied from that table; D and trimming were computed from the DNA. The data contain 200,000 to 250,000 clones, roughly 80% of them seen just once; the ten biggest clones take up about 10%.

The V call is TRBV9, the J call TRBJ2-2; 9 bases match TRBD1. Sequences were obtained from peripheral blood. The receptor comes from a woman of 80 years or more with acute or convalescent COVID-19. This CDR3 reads CASSVGQGGNTGELFF. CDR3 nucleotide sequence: TGTGCCAGCAGCGTAGGACAGGGGGGGAACACCGGGGAGCTGTTTTTT.